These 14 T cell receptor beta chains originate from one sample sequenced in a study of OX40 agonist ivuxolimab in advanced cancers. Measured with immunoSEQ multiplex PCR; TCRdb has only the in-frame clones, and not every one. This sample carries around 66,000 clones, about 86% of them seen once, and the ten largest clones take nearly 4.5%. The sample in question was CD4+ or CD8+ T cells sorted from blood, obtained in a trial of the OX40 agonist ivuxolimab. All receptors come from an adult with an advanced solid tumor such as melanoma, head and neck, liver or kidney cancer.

The CDR3, as DNA: TGCGCCAGCGCCCCCCGGGGCCCCCAGCCCTACAATGAGCAGTTCTTC. Protein: CASAPRGPQPYNEQFF. The chain uses TRBV5-1 and TRBJ2-1; D is tentatively TRBD1 or TRBD2 (5 bases each). The V end lost 7 bases, the J end lost 2 bases, and 19 bases lay between the germline ends. The CDR3 runs to 16 residues. Germline CDR1 is SGHRS and CDR2 is YFSETQ.

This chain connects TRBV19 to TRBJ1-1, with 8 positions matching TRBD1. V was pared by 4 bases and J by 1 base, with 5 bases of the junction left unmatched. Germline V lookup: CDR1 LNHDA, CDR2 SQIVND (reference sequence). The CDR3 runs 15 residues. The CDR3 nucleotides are TGTGCCAGTAGTAACGGACAGGGATGGAACACTGAAGCTTTCTTT. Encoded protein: CASSNGQGWNTEAFF.

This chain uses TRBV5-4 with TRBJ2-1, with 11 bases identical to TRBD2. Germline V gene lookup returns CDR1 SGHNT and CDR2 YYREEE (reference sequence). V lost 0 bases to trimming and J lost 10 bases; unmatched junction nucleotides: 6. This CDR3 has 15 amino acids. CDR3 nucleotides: TGTGCCAGCAGCTTGGACCGACTAGCGGGGTCGGAGCAGTTCTTC. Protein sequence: CASSLDRLAGSEQFF.

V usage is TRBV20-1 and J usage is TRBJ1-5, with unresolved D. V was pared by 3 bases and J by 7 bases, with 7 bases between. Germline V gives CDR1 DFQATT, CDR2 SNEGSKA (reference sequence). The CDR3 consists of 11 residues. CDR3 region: CSASSGQPQHF. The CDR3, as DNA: TGCAGTGCTAGTTCTGGGCAGCCCCAGCATTTT.

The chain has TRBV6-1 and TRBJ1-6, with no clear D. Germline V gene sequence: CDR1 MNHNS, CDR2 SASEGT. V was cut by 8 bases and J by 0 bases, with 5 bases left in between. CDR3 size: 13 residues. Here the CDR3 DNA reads TGTGCCAGCCGGGTCTCCTATAATTCACCCCTCCACTTT. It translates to CASRVSYNSPLHF.

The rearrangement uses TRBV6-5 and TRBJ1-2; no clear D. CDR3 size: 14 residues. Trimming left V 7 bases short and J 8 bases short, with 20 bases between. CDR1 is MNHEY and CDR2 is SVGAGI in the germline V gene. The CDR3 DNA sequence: TGTGCCAGCATCAACCCCGCGGGTAGGAACGGCTACACCTTC. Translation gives CASINPAGRNGYTF.

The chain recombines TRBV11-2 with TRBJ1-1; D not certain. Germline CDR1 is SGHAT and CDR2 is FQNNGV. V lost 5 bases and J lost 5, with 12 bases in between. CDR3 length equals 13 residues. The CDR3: CASSPTRSTEAFF. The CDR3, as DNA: TGTGCCAGCAGCCCCACCCGGAGTACTGAAGCTTTCTTT.

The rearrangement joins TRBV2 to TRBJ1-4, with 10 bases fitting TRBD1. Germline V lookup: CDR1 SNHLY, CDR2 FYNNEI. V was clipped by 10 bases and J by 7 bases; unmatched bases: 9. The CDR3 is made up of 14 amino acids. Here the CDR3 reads CATQTGGGSEKLFF. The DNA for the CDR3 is TGTGCCACACAGACAGGGGGCGGCAGTGAAAAACTGTTTTTT.

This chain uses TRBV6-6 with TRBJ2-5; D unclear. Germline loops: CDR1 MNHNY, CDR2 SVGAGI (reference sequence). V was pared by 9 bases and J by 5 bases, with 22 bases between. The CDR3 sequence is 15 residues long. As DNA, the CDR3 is TGTGCCAGACTGGGTTTCGTACCCAGGCGGGAGACCCAGTACTTC. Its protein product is CARLGFVPRRETQYF.

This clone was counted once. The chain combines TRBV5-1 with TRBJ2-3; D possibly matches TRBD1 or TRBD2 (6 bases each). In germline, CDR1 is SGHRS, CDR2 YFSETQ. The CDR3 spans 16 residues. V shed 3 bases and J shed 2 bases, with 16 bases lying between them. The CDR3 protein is CASSSGVGGATDTQYF. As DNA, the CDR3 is TGCGCCAGCAGCTCGGGTGTCGGGGGCGCCACAGATACGCAGTATTTT.

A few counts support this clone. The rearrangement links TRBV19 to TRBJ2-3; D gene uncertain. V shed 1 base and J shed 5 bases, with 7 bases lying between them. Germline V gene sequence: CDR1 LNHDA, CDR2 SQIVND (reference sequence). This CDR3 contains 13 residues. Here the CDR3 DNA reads TGTGCCAGTAGTATAGCGGAACGAGATACGCAGTATTTT. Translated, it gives CASSIAERDTQYF. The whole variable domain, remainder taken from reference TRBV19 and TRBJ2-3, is DGGITQSPKYLFRKEGQNVTLSCEQNLNHDAMYWYRQDPGQGLRLIYYSQIVNDFQKGDIAEGYSVSREKKESFPLTVTSAQKNPTAFYLCASSIAERDTQYFGPGTRLTVL.

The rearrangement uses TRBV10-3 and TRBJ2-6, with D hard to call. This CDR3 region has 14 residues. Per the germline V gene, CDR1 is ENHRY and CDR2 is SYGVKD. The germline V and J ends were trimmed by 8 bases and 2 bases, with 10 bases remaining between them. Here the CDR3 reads CAILQGPGANVLTF. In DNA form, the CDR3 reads TGTGCCATCCTCCAAGGTCCTGGGGCCAACGTCCTGACTTTC.

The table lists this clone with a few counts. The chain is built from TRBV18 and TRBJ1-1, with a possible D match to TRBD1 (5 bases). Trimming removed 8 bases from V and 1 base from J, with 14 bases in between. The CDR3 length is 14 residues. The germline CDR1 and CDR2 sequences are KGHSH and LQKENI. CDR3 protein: CASRPIGGNTEAFF. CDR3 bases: TGTGCCAGCCGTCCTATCGGGGGGAACACTGAAGCTTTCTTT.

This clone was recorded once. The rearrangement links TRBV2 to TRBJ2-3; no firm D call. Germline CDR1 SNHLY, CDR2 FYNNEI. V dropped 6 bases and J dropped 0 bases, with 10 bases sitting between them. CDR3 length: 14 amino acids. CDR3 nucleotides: TGTGCCAGCAGCGCAGTAACAAGCACAGATACGCAGTATTTT. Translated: CASSAVTSTDTQYF.